The 5 T cell receptor beta chains below come from one sample, sequenced in a study of cytomegalovirus exposure and HLA in healthy donors. Researchers ran the PCR with 60 Vbeta and 13 Jbeta primers. Libraries were prepared by immunoSEQ multiplex PCR; TCRdb keeps only in-frame clonotypes and omits some of them. The repertoire has about 89,000 clones, around 9.6% of them found once; the top ten carry approximately 5.1%. Input material: PBMCs. These TCRs come from a man between 45 and 60 years old in good health and CMV-seropositive.

V usage is TRBV10-2 and J usage is TRBJ2-1, with a possible D match to TRBD2 (5 bases). The V end was cut by 0 bases, the J end by 12 bases, with 9 bases between. This CDR3 comprises 12 residues. Germline V gene data show CDR1 as WSHSY and CDR2 as SAAADI. The CDR3 DNA sequence: TGCGCCAGCAGTGAGTCGGGCGGGTGGCAGTTCTTC. Translating gives CASSESGGWQFF.

The chain recombines TRBV25-1 with TRBJ2-3; 7 bases agree with TRBD2. The germline V gene encodes CDR1 MGHDK and CDR2 SYGVNS. This CDR3 spans 15 amino acids. The trim removed 1 base at V and 4 bases at J, leaving 5 bases unmatched. The CDR3 DNA reads TGTGCCAGCAGTGAATGGGGCGGGAGCGCAGATACGCAGTATTTT. It translates to CASSEWGGSADTQYF.

The V gene is TRBV5-1, the J gene TRBJ2-1; 8 bases are a match to TRBD2. CDR1 and CDR2 from the germline V gene are SGHRS and YFSETQ. The CDR3 length is 15 residues. J lost 1 base, V lost 4 bases, and 4 bases had no gene match. The CDR3 DNA follows: TGCGCCAGCAGCCCTAGCGGGTCTTCCTACAATGAGCAGTTCTTC. Translation: CASSPSGSSYNEQFF.

J is TRBJ2-5 and V is TRBV7-2, with D hard to call. Deletions cut 5 bases from V and 4 bases from J, with 5 bases between. From germline, CDR1 is SGHTA and CDR2 FQGNSA. The length of the CDR3 is 11 residues. The CDR3 here is CASSGRETQYF. Here the CDR3 DNA reads TGTGCCAGCAGCGGCAGAGAGACCCAGTACTTC.

This clone was observed a few times. The gene calls are TRBV19 and TRBJ1-5; 7 bases map to TRBD1. CDR1 and CDR2 (germline): LNHDA, SQIVND (reference sequence). After removal of 5 bases from V and 1 base from J, the junction contained 5 bases not matched to a gene. This CDR3 is built from 15 residues. CDR3 coding DNA: TGTGCCAGTAGTCCGGACAGGAGGAGCAATCAGCCCCAGCATTTT. Its protein is CASSPDRRSNQPQHF.